The 21 T cell receptor beta chains presented below share a single source sample, sequenced in a study of T cells in Graves' hyperthyroidism and ophthalmopathy. Template material for amplifying TCR beta CDR3 regions consisted of RNA transcripts. TCR CDR3 regions were first amplified by RT-PCR with HTBI primers. TCRdb redid the calling of the multiplex PCR reads with MiXCR, one entry per CDR3 protein. Here the sample spans 500,000 to 700,000 distinct CDR3 sequences, over 15% being singletons. The sequenced material came from blood. The receptor source for this set is a young woman with Graves' hyperthyroidism.

This clonotype was counted a few times. The chain recombines TRBV6-5 with TRBJ1-2; a weak D match, TRBD1 (5 bases). The CDR3 contains 14 residues. V lost 0 bases to trimming and J lost 7 bases, with 12 bases between them. Germline-derived CDR1 and CDR2 are MNHEY and SVGAGI. CDR3 amino acids: CASSYSGTGLGYTF. CDR3 bases: TGTGCCAGCAGTTACTCTGGGACTGGTCTTGGCTACACCTTC.

The table lists this clonotype with a few counts. The chain combines TRBV9 with TRBJ2-1; 7 bases match TRBD2. Germline CDR1 reads SGDLS; CDR2 reads YYNGEE. There are 16 residues in the CDR3. J gave up 7 bases and V 0 bases, and 10 bases lay outside the gene matches. DNA for the CDR3: TGTGCCAGCAGCGTAGGTGGGGGGGTAAATAGAAATGAGCAGTTCTTC. It codes for CASSVGGGVNRNEQFF. The whole variable domain, filled in from reference TRBV9 and TRBJ2-1, reads DSGVTQTPKHLITATGQRVTLRCSPRSGDLSVYWYQQSLDQGLQFLIQYYNGEERAKGNILERFSAQQFPDLHSELNLSSLELGDSALYFCASSVGGGVNRNEQFFGPGTRLTVL.

This clonotype was counted many times. This sequence joins TRBV12-3 or TRBV12-4 and TRBJ2-1, with a weak D call TRBD1 (6 bases). This CDR3 is 17 amino acids long. The V gene lost 5 bases and the J gene lost 0 bases, with 17 bases spanning the gap. This CDR3 reads CASSPDSLTSSYNEQFF. The DNA of the CDR3 is TGTGCCAGCAGTCCGGACAGCCTCACTAGCTCCTACAATGAGCAGTTCTTC.

The chain uses TRBV10-2 and TRBJ1-1, with a possible D match to TRBD1 (5 bases). CDR1 is WSHSY, CDR2 SAAADI, per germline. The CDR3 loop spans 15 amino acids. V was trimmed by 7 bases and J by 2 bases, leaving 17 bases between them. The CDR3 here is CASTGGIRLNTEAFF. The CDR3 bases are TGCGCCAGCACGGGGGGAATTCGTCTTAACACTGAAGCTTTCTTT.

In its sample, this clonotype was seen many times. The CDR3 loop reads CASSPGTGYSNQPQHF. CDR3 in DNA: TGCGCCAGCAGCCCCGGGACAGGCTATAGCAATCAGCCCCAGCATTTT. This chain joins TRBV5-1 and TRBJ1-5; 8 bases map to TRBD1. Losses at the gene ends were 4 bases for V and 0 bases for J; bases not matched to a gene: 6. CDR3 length equals 16 residues. Germline V CDR1 and CDR2: SGHRS, YFSETQ.

At least ten counts were recorded for this clonotype. The chain recombines TRBV20-1 with TRBJ2-1, with TRBD1 as a possible D gene (5 bases). There are 12 residues in the CDR3. The germline V and J ends were trimmed by 3 bases and 10 bases, with 13 bases remaining between them. In germline, CDR1 is DFQATT, CDR2 SNEGSKA (reference sequence). Written as DNA, the CDR3 is TGCAGTGCTAGGCAGGGCAGGGAAGAGCAGTTCTTC. It yields the protein CSARQGREEQFF.

This clonotype appeared a few times. The chain has TRBV28 and TRBJ2-7; D not certain. Germline lookup yields CDR1 MDHEN and CDR2 SYDVKM. Trimming removed 5 bases at V and 6 bases at J, with 14 bases between. The CDR3 sequence is 13 residues long. CDR3 sequence: CASSPRAPREQYF. CDR3 nucleotide sequence: TGTGCCAGCAGTCCCCGGGCTCCTCGCGAGCAGTACTTC. The variable domain in full, with the rest retrieved from reference TRBV28 and TRBJ2-7, is DVKVTQSSRYLVKRTGEKVFLECVQDMDHENMFWYRQDPGLGLRLIYFSYDVKMKEKGDIPEGYSVSREKKERFSLILESASTNQTSMYLCASSPRAPREQYFGPGTRLTVT.

This clonotype was detected only a few times. The chain recombines TRBV28 with TRBJ2-2; TRBD1 matches at 9 bases. CDR3 length equals 16 residues. V was pared by 6 bases and J by 3 bases, with 8 bases of the junction left unmatched. Germline CDR1 MDHEN, CDR2 SYDVKM. This chain's CDR3 is CASRGSGTGHTGELFF. The CDR3 DNA follows: TGTGCCAGCAGAGGATCCGGGACAGGGCACACCGGGGAGCTGTTTTTT.

This clonotype was observed a single time. The chain links TRBV19 to TRBJ1-2, with TRBD1 matching 7 bases. The germline V gene encodes CDR1 LNHDA and CDR2 SQIVND (reference sequence). CDR3 length: 15 residues. J was trimmed by 2 bases and V by 4 bases; bases with no gene match: 7. The CDR3 region has the DNA TGTGCCAGTAGTAGCCGGGGACAGAAAAACTATGGCTACACCTTC. It codes for CASSSRGQKNYGYTF.

In this sample, this clonotype turned up a few times. This sequence joins TRBV6-1 and TRBJ2-3; D uncertain. Germline V gene lookup returns CDR1 MNHNS and CDR2 SASEGT. V lost 7 bases and J 2 bases, leaving 16 bases between the germline ends. CDR3 length: 15 residues. CDR3 sequence (DNA): TGTGCCAGCAAAGAGTATTGGCTTAACACAGATACGCAGTATTTT. This codes for CASKEYWLNTDTQYF.

The chain links TRBV20-1 to TRBJ2-7, with D possibly TRBD1 on 6 matching bases. Per germline, CDR1 DFQATT and CDR2 SNEGSKA (reference sequence). CDR3 length: 17 amino acids. The ends were cut back, 6 bases at V and 0 bases at J, with 24 bases in the middle. CDR3 sequence reads: CSARRMGAQGTSYEQYF. The CDR3 region has the DNA TGCAGTGCCAGGCGGATGGGGGCCCAAGGGACCTCCTACGAGCAGTACTTC.

This clonotype was observed many times. The chain joins TRBV6-2 or TRBV6-3 to TRBJ2-7; TRBD2 matches 8 bases. Germline lookup yields CDR1 MNHEY and CDR2 SVGEGT. Germline trimming cut 9 bases from V and 3 bases from J; bases unmatched to any gene: 7. This CDR3 is built from 13 residues. CDR3 in DNA: TGTGCCAGTCGACTAGCGAGTAGCTACGAGCAGTACTTC. Translating gives CASRLASSYEQYF.

This clonotype was recorded only once. This chain joins TRBV5-1 and TRBJ1-1; D is possibly TRBD1 (6 bases). Per the germline V gene, CDR1 is SGHRS and CDR2 is YFSETQ. V gave up 4 bases and J gave up 2 bases, with 18 bases separating them. This CDR3 is 16 amino acids long. This CDR3 is CASSPGGGQGNTEAFF. DNA of the CDR3: TGCGCCAGCAGCCCCGGGGGGGGCCAGGGTAACACTGAAGCTTTCTTT.

There are many counts of this clonotype. The chain links TRBV20-1 to TRBJ2-1; TRBD1 aligns across 9 bases. Trimming cost V 3 bases and J 0 bases; bases outside gene matches: 6. Looked up from germline, CDR1 is DFQATT and CDR2 is SNEGSKA (reference sequence). This CDR3 has 16 residues. This CDR3 is CSASPTGGGSYNEQFF. CDR3 DNA: TGCAGTGCTAGCCCTACAGGGGGCGGCTCCTACAATGAGCAGTTCTTC.

This clonotype was seen repeatedly, ten times or more. This chain connects TRBV7-9 to TRBJ2-7, with TRBD2 matching over 7 bases. V shed 4 bases and J 7 bases; nucleotides not matched to a gene: 13. Germline V gives CDR1 SEHNR, CDR2 FQNEAQ (reference sequence). The CDR3 sequence is 15 residues long. In DNA, the CDR3 is TGTGCCAGCAGCTCAAGCGGGGTTCTCTCCCGGGAGCAGTACTTC. It yields the protein CASSSSGVLSREQYF.

Of note for this clonotype: A single base separates this from a much larger clone, so it may be a read error. This rearrangement joins TRBV9 to TRBJ1-1; no clear D. CDR3 length: 12 amino acids. V was trimmed by 0 bases and J by 6 bases, leaving 6 bases between them. Germline V gene lookup returns CDR1 SGDLS and CDR2 YYNGEE. CDR3 bases: TGTGCCAGCAGCGTAGGAGAGGCTGAAGCTTTCTTT. This sequence encodes CASSVGEAEAFF. The whole variable domain, remainder taken from reference TRBV9 and TRBJ1-1, is DSGVTQTPKHLITATGQRVTLRCSPRSGDLSVYWYQQSLDQGLQFLIQYYNGEERAKGNILERFSAQQFPDLHSELNLSSLELGDSALYFCASSVGEAEAFFGQGTRLTVV.

This clonotype was found a few times. The chain has TRBV28 and TRBJ1-5, with TRBD1 matching over 9 bases. V lost 3 bases, J lost 6 bases, and 6 bases stayed unmatched. CDR1 and CDR2 from the germline V gene are MDHEN and SYDVKM. This CDR3 is built from 15 residues. The CDR3 is CASSFPGTGFQPQHF. The CDR3 DNA reads as TGTGCCAGCAGTTTCCCCGGGACAGGGTTTCAGCCCCAGCATTTT. The variable domain in full, completed from reference TRBV28 and TRBJ1-5, reads DVKVTQSSRYLVKRTGEKVFLECVQDMDHENMFWYRQDPGLGLRLIYFSYDVKMKEKGDIPEGYSVSREKKERFSLILESASTNQTSMYLCASSFPGTGFQPQHFGDGTRLSIL.

This clonotype was seen repeatedly, ten times or more. J is TRBJ2-7 and V is TRBV29-1; D gene unclear. Germline assignment: CDR1 SQVTM and CDR2 ANQGSEA. V was shortened by 7 bases and J by 3 bases, with 10 bases between the two germline ends. The CDR3 runs to 11 residues. The CDR3 sequence: CSGVRNYEQYF. CDR3 coding DNA: TGCAGCGGGGTGAGGAACTACGAGCAGTACTTC.

This clonotype was seen many times. The genes are TRBV14 and TRBJ2-3; 8 bases are a match to TRBD2. V gave up 6 bases and J gave up 1 base; unmatched junction bases: 3. Per the germline V gene, CDR1 is SGHDN and CDR2 is FVKESK. The CDR3 is 14 amino acids. The CDR3 nucleotides read TGTGCCAGCAGGGCGGGACTAGGCACAGATACGCAGTATTTT. Translated, it gives CASRAGLGTDTQYF.

This clonotype was counted between two and nine times. The CDR3 DNA is TGTGCCAGCAGTTTAGAGGCGGTTTACAATGAGCAGTTCTTC. Amino acid sequence: CASSLEAVYNEQFF. V usage is TRBV12-3 or TRBV12-4 and J usage is TRBJ2-1; the D is unclear. This CDR3 has 14 residues. V was cut by 1 base and J by 4 bases, with 8 bases left in between.

There are a few counts of this clonotype. The CDR3 loop is CASIRTVNTEAFF. The CDR3 DNA follows: TGTGCCAGCATTCGGACGGTGAACACTGAAGCTTTCTTT. The chain uses TRBV6-1 and TRBJ1-1; D not resolved. Germline CDR1 is MNHNS and CDR2 is SASEGT. CDR3 length: 13 residues. Trimming cost V 7 bases and J 0 bases, with 9 bases left between them.